Reported below is one T cell receptor beta chain. Its specific antigen is unknown. No quality values exist for individual bases; no much larger clone is one base distant. V ends up 4 bases short and J 9 bases short, with an unmatched junction base count of 10. The germline V gene (reference sequence) gives CDR1 as LGHDT and CDR2 as YNNKEL. Measured from the cysteine to the phenylalanine, the CDR3 is 15 residues long. Just CDR3 DNA is preserved here, 45 bases in frame from base 1. Enrolling through a virtual design, the prospective study's participants ranged in age from roughly 18 to 90 years and lived across roughly 24 United States geographic areas. In the prospective study, participants were assigned to cohorts based on the clinical history participants reported in a screening survey and a study questionnaire. Exposed participants had been in contact, within 2 weeks of entering the study, with a person who had a PCR-confirmed or clinician-diagnosed case of COVID-19. In the prospective study, whole blood, serum and a nasopharyngeal or oropharyngeal swab were collected from each participant by mobile phlebotomists. Over a roughly 2-month period, participants in the prospective study had the option of providing additional blood draws and questionnaires. Before DNA extraction, blood samples from the prospective study were shipped at room temperature or frozen.

TCRbeta CDR3 regions were amplified from genomic DNA using the immunoSEQ Assay, a bias-controlled multiplex PCR. The paper's processing steps were these. The number of nucleated cells in each sample was estimated from the amplification of reference gene primers within the assay. To quantify the absolute abundance of each unique TCRbeta CDR3 rearrangement, sequence reads were collapsed and filtered. For each sample, productive Simpson clonality was calculated as the square root of Simpson's diversity index over productive rearrangements. TCRdb obtained this table from immuneACCESS and retained in-frame rearrangements with V and J assigned. These tables miss some clones; where compared with another copy, unresolved V genes account for less than half of the shortfall, and the remainder is unexplained. From that table come the V and J calls and clone size; the DNA was used to work out D and trimming. Counted in this sample were 110,000 to 150,000 clones; around 80% of them appeared once. 1.5% to 2% of the sample belongs to the ten largest clones.

These data originate in a study of blood T cell repertoires in COVID-19 (dated by TCRdb to the early 2020s). Turning to the overall study: Collaborator samples came from the United States, Italy and Spain and covered acute and convalescent phases of COVID-19. The material from the prospective study consisted of cDNA or gDNA derived from T cells, B-cell-depleted T cells, or PBMCs. Deeply sampled blood TCRbeta repertoires from subjects exposed to, actively infected with, or recovered from COVID-19 were included in the dataset. A freely available public database, intended as a resource for researchers studying the immune response to SARS-CoV-2, is where the repertoires were released. Samples came from the ongoing ImmuneRACE study (first 160 participants) plus 1,254 subjects from 6 global collaborators. Nearly every sample came with metadata listing a de-identified subject ID, COVID-19 status, age in years and sex. Where HLA class I and class II types were available, the types were taken from metadata supplied by the sample provider, not from assay-based typing.

What the work shows at the level of the full study, not this receptor alone: How much clinical and demographic metadata was included differed by source and by participant, and the metadata was provided uncurated.

Source material: PBMCs or T cells enriched from blood (not recorded which). The chain links TRBV3-1 (or the pseudogene TRBV3-2) with TRBJ1-2, and TRBD1 aligns with 11 junction nucleotides. This TCR came from a woman younger than 30 who had been exposed to COVID-19. The CDR3: CASSLSDRGRLSYTF. The nucleotide sequence reads TGTGCCAGCAGCCTATCGGACAGGGGGCGGTTGAGCTACACCTTC.